A selection of T cell receptor gamma chains follows, all from one sample in a study of gamma delta lymphoproliferative disorders and STAT genes. TCRdb re-called the multiplex PCR reads via CATT. The sample yields 1,700 or so gamma-chain clones, more than 15% seen once. The material sequenced was blood. Receptor source: a human donor in good health. CDR3s include the opening cysteine and the closing phenylalanine or tryptophan. Not every row has a clone size; where given, it reads once, few, many or a size class.

TRGV2	TRGJ1/TRGJ2	many	TGTGCCACCTGGTATTATAAGAAACTCTTT	CATWYYKKLF
TRGV8	TRGJ1/TRGJ2	many	TGTGCCACCCTTCATAAGAAACTCTTT	CATLHKKLF
TRGV5	TRGJ1/TRGJ2	NA	TGTGCCACCGTTCAGGGGAAACTCTTT	CATVQGKLF
TRGV4	TRGJ1/TRGJ2	medium-sized	TGTGCCACCTGGGATGGGAAACTCTTT	CATWDGKLF
TRGV11	TRGJ1/TRGJ2	many	TGTGCCTGCTTGGACGGTTATAAGAAACTCTTT	CACLDGYKKLF
TRGV2	TRGJ1/TRGJ2	medium-sized	TGTGCCACCTGGTCGAGGAAACTCTTT	CATWSRKLF
TRGV8	TRGJ1/TRGJ2	many	TGTGCCACCTTTCTTAAGAAACTCTTT	CATFLKKLF
TRGV4	TRGJ1/TRGJ2	medium-sized	TGTGCCACCTGGCCCACTAAGAAACTCTTT	CATWPTKKLF